What follows describes a single T cell receptor beta chain. Its cognate antigen is unknown. The data originate from a study of cytomegalovirus exposure and HLA in healthy donors. Study outcomes and limitations: CMV serostatus was the only immune exposure information that was available.

PCR involved 60 Vbeta and 13 Jbeta primers. Assay used: immunoSEQ multiplex PCR; TCRdb lists only in-frame clones, some missing. The top ten hold around 5% of the sample, which has 90,000 to 120,000 clones, 75% seen once. The CDR3 length is 12 residues. Trimming left V 6 bases short and J 5 bases short, with 8 bases between. Germline V CDR1 and CDR2: ENHRY, SYGVKD. The sample taken for sequencing was PBMCs. V and J are TRBV10-3 and TRBJ2-1; tentative D call: TRBD2 (6 bases). The receptor was isolated from a woman between 18 and 29 years old in good health and CMV-seropositive. The chain's CDR3 is CAIRGLDNEQFF. The DNA for the CDR3 is TGTGCCATCAGGGGACTGGACAATGAGCAGTTCTTC.